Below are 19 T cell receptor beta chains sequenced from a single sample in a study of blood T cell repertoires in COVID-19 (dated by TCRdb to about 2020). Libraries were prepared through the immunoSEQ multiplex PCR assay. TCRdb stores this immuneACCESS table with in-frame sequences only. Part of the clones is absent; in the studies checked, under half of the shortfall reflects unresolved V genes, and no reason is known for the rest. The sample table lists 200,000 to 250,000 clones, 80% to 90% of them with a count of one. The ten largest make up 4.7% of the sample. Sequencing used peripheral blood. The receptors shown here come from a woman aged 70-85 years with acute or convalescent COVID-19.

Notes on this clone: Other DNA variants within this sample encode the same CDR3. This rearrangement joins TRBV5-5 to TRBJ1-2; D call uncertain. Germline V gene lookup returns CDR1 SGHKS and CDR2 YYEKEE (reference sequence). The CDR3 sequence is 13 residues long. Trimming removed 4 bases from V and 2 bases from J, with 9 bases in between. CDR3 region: CASSLGGNYGYTF. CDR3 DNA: TGTGCCAGCAGCCTCGGAGGAAACTATGGCTACACCTTC. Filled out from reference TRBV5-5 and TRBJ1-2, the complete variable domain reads DAGVTQSPTHLIKTRGQQVTLRCSPISGHKSVSWYQQVLGQGPQFIFQYYEKEERGRGNFPDRFSARQFPNYSSELNVNALLLGDSALYLCASSLGGNYGYTFGSGTRLTVV.

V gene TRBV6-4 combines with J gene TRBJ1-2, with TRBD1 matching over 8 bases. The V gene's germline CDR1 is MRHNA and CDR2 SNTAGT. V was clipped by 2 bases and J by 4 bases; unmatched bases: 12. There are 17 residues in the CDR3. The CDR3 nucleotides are TGTGCCAGCAGTGACCTTGGGGGGACAGGAGAGGCCTATGGCTACACCTTC. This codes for CASSDLGGTGEAYGYTF.

The CDR3 protein is CASSLAGGRAFF. The CDR3 region has the DNA TGTGCCAGCAGCTTAGCGGGAGGGCGGGCTTTCTTT. The genes are TRBV7-2 and TRBJ1-1; D gene unclear. CDR1 is SGHTA and CDR2 is FQGNSA in the germline V gene. The ends were cut back, 0 bases at V and 11 bases at J, with 10 bases in the middle. The CDR3 sequence is 12 residues long.

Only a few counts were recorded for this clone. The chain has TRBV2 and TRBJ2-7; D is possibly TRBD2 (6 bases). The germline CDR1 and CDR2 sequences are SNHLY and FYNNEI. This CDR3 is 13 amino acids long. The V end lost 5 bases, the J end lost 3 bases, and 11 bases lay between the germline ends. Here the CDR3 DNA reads TGTGCCAGCAGTTCCGGGACTTTCTACGAGCAGTACTTC. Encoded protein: CASSSGTFYEQYF.

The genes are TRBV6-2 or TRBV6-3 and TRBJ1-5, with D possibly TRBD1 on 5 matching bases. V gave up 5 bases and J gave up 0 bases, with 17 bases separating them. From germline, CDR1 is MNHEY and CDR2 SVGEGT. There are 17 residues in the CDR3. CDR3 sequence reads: CASSTRGPSYSNQPQHF. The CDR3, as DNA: TGTGCCAGCAGTACGCGGGGACCATCATATAGCAATCAGCCCCAGCATTTT.

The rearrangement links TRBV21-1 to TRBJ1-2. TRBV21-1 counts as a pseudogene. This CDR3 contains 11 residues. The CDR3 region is CASSSPHGYTF. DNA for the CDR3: TGTGCCAGCAGCTCTCCTCATGGCTACACCTTC.

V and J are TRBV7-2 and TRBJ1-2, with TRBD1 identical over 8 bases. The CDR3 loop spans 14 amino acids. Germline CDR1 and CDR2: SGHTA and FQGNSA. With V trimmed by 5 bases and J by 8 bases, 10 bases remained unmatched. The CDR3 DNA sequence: TGTGCCAGCAGCAAAGGACAGGGCCAAGGGGGCTACACCTTC. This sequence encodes CASSKGQGQGGYTF. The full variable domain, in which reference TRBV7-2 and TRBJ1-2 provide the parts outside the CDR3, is GAGVSQSPSNKVTEKGKDVELRCDPISGHTALYWYRQSLGQGLEFLIYFQGNSAPDKSGLPSDRFSAERTGGSVSTLTIQRTQQEDSAVYLCASSKGQGQGGYTFGSGTRLTVV.

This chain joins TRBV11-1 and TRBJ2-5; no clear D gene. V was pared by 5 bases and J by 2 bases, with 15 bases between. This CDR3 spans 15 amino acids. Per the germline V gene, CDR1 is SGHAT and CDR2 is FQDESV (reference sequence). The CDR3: CASSPLQAGQETQYF. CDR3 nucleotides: TGTGCCAGCAGCCCCCTTCAGGCAGGTCAAGAGACCCAGTACTTC.

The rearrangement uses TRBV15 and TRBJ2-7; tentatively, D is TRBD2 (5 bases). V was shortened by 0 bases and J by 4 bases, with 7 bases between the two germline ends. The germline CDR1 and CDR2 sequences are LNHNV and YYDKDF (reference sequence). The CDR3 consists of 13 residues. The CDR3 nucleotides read TGTGCCACCAGCAGAGATCCGGGGTACGAGCAGTACTTC. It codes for CATSRDPGYEQYF.

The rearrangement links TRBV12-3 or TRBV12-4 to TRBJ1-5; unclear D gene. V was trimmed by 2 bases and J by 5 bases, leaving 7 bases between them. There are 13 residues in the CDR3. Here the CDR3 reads CASSLQGDQPQHF. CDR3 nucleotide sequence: TGTGCCAGCAGTTTACAAGGAGATCAGCCCCAGCATTTT.

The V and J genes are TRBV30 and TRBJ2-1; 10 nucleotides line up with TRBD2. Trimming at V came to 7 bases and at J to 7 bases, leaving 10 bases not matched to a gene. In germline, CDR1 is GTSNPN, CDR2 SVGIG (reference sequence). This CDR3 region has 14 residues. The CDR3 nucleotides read TGTGCCTCAAACAGCGGGGGGGCTCGGAATGAGCAGTTCTTC. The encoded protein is CASNSGGARNEQFF.

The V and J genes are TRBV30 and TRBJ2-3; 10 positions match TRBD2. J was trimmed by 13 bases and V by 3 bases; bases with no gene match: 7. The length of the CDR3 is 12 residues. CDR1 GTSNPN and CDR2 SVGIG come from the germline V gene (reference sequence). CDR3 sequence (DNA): TGTGCCTGGAGCGGTAGCGGGGGGAATGAGTATTTT. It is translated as CAWSGSGGNEYF.

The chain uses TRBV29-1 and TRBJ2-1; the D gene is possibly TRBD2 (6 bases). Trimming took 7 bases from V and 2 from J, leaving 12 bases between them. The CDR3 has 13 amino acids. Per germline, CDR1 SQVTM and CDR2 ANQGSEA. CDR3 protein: CSGRGSAYNEQFF. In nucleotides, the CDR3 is TGCAGCGGACGGGGGTCTGCCTACAATGAGCAGTTCTTC.

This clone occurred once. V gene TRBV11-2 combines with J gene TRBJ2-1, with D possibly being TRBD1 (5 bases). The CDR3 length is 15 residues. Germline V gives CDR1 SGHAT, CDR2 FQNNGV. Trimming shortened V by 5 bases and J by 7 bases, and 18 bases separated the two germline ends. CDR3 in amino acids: CASSPDQGRWNEQFF. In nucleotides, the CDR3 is TGTGCCAGCAGCCCGGATCAGGGTCGGTGGAATGAGCAGTTCTTC.

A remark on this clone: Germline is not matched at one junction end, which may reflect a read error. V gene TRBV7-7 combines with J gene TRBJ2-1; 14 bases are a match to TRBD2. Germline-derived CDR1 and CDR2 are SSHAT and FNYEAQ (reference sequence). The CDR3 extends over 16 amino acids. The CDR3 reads CASSLGTSGGYNEQFF. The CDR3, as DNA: TGTGCTAGCAGCCTAGGGACTAGCGGGGGTTACAATGAGCAGTTCTTC.

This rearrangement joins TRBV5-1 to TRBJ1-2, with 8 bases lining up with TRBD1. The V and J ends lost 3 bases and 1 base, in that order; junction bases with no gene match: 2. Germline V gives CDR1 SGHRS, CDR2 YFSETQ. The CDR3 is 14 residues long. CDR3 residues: CASSSGQDNYGYTF. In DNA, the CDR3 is TGCGCCAGCAGCTCGGGACAGGATAACTATGGCTACACCTTC.

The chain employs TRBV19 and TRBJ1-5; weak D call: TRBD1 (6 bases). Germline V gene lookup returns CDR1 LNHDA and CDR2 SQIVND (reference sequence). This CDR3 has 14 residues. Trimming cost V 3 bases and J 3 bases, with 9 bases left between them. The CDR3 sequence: CASSIEGVNQPQHF. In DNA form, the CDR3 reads TGTGCCAGTAGTATTGAGGGGGTCAATCAGCCCCAGCATTTT.

CDR3 bases: TGTGCCAGTACTAACGGTTATAATTCACCCCTCCACTTT. This sequence encodes CASTNGYNSPLHF. The chain is built from TRBV19 and TRBJ1-6; D is unclear. The CDR3 is 13 residues long. The V end lost 7 bases, the J end lost 4 bases, and 8 bases lay between the germline ends. CDR1 and CDR2 from the germline V gene are LNHDA and SQIVND (reference sequence). Full variable domain (outside the CDR3, taken from reference TRBV19 and TRBJ1-6): DGGITQSPKYLFRKEGQNVTLSCEQNLNHDAMYWYRQDPGQGLRLIYYSQIVNDFQKGDIAEGYSVSREKKESFPLTVTSAQKNPTAFYLCASTNGYNSPLHFGNGTRLTVT.

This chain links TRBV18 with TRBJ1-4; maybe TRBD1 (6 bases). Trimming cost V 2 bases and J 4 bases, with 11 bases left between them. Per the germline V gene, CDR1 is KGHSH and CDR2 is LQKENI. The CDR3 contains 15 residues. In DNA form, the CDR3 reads TGTGCCAGCTCACCAGCCACAGGGCGTAATGAAAAACTGTTTTTT. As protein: CASSPATGRNEKLFF.